This entry concerns a single T cell receptor (beta chain). The antigen is undetermined. The study sampled blood at baseline, cycle 4 day 1, and cycle 7 day 1. Repertoires were generated with immunoSEQ multiplex PCR, while TCRdb's copy carries only in-frame clones and drops some. The sample lists more than 100,000 clones, 85% to 90% seen once, with more than 0.45% in the top ten. The CDR3 is 16 amino acids. J lost 1 base, V lost 5 bases, and 5 bases had no gene match. The germline CDR1 and CDR2 sequences are SGHTA and FQGTGA. These data are taken from a study of OX40 agonist ivuxolimab in advanced cancers. Study-wide findings and caveats: Dose levels from 0.1 to 3.0 mg/kg saw CD4+ and CD8+ blood T cells expand clonally by week 6. Nonresponders, in some cases, also had low normalized T-cell clonal expansion.

This clonotype originated in an adult with an advanced solid tumor such as melanoma, head and neck, liver or kidney cancer. The chain is built from TRBV7-3 and TRBJ2-3, with TRBD2 matching over 11 bases. The sample here was CD4+ or CD8+ T cells sorted from blood, taken in a trial of the OX40 agonist ivuxolimab. CDR3 sequence (DNA): TGTGCCAGCAGCCTTAGCGGGGGGGCCGGCACAGATACGCAGTATTTT. Protein product: CASSLSGGAGTDTQYF.